This T cell receptor beta chain was captured by sequencing in a study of T cell repertoires in cytomegalovirus infection. At the level of the study: Recently identified HLA-C-restricted and well-studied HLA-B-restricted CMV epitopes were used.

The table lists this clonotype with a few counts. The target antigen is unknown. Trimming removed 5 bases from V and 2 bases from J, with 12 bases in between. Germline CDR1 SGHTA, CDR2 FQGNSA. The length of the CDR3 is 15 residues. TCRdb redid the calling of the reads with MiXCR, one entry per CDR3 protein. Of about 71,000 distinct CDR3 sequences in the sample, 20% were seen once. The origin of this receptor is a human donor in good health (CMV status not recorded). Some clones in this sample may be carry-over from other donors' samples. The V call is TRBV7-2, the J call TRBJ1-4, with unresolved D. The material sequenced was CD8+ T cells from cultured PBMCs, taken from culture after CMV antigen stimulation. CDR3 DNA: TGTGCCAGCAGCCCTGTTATTGGTACTAATGAAAAACTGTTTTTT. Protein: CASSPVIGTNEKLFF.